The present TCR beta chain was sequenced within a study of response to subunit inactivated influenza vaccine. On this clonotype itself: What it recognizes is unknown.

Study findings and constraints: Authors proposed each seasonal influenza vaccination draws in few new T cells.

TCRdb recomputed calls from the RT-PCR reads with MiXCR, one row per CDR3 protein. The sample holds approximately 530,000 distinct CDR3 sequences, approximately 7.8% seen once. Germline loops: CDR1 SGHVS, CDR2 FQNEAQ. CDR3 length: 15 residues. The V and J ends lost 3 bases and 6 bases respectively, with 15 bases between them. Sequencing was performed on PBMCs from blood, taken roughly 24 months after vaccination. This receptor was obtained from a man aged 50 to 69 who received an inactivated influenza vaccine. The rearrangement joins TRBV7-8 to TRBJ2-1; D possibly uses TRBD1 or TRBD2 (5 bases each). The CDR3 coding sequence is TGTGCCAGCAGCTTGGGGACCGCTCGGACCAATGAGCAGTTCTTC. As protein: CASSLGTARTNEQFF. Combining the CDR3 with reference TRBV7-8 and TRBJ2-1 gives the whole variable domain GAGVSQSPRYKVAKRGQDVALRCDPISGHVSLFWYQQALGQGPEFLTYFQNEAQLDKSGLPSDRFFAERPEGSVSTLKIQRTQQEDSAVYLCASSLGTARTNEQFFGPGTRLTVL.